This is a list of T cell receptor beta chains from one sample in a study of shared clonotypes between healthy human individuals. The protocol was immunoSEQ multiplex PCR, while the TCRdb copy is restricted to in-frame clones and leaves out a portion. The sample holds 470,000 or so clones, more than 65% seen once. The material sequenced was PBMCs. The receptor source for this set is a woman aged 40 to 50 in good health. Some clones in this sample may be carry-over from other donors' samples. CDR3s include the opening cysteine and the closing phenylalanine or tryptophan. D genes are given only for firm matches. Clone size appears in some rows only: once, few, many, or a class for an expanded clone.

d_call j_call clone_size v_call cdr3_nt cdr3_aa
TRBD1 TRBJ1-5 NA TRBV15 TGTGCCACCAGACGAGGCGGGGACAGTAGTAATCAGCCCCAGCATTTT CATRRGGDSSNQPQHF
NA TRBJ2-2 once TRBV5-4 TGTGCCAGCAGCTTGAATCCAGGGAATCTGGACACCGGGGAGCTGTTTTTT CASSLNPGNLDTGELFF
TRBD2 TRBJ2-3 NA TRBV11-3 TGTGCCAGCAGCTTGGGACTAGCGGAAAGCACAGATACGCAGTATTTT CASSLGLAESTDTQYF
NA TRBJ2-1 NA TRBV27 TGTGCCAGCAGTGGGTACAATGAGCAGTTCTTC CASSGYNEQFF
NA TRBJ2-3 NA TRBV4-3 TGCGCCAGCAGCCAAGATCTGTTGGGGGCCCTCAACTACCCAGATACGCAGTATTTT CASSQDLLGALNYPDTQYF
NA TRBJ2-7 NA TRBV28 TGTGCCAGCAGTTTAATCAGGAGAGCCCACTACGAGCAGTACTTC CASSLIRRAHYEQYF
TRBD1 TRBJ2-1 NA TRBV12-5 TGTGCTAGTGGTTTGAGGTTTTGGGACAGTGGACCAATGACATCCTACAATGAGCAGTTCTTC CASGLRFWDSGPMTSYNEQFF
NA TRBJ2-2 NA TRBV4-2 TGTGCCAGCAGCCAGGACCCCGCGGGGAACACCGGGGAGCTGTTTTTT CASSQDPAGNTGELFF
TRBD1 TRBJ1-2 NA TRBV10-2 TGCGCCAGCAGTACGGGACAGCTTGGCTACACCTTC CASSTGQLGYTF
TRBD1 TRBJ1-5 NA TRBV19 TGTGCCAGCAGGGGGGGTAATCATCAGCCCCAGCATTTT CASRGGNHQPQHF
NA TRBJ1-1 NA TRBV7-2 TGTGCCAGCAGCTCAGGGACCCTTAGGGGAACTGAAGCTTTCTTT CASSSGTLRGTEAFF
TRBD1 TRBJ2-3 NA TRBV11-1 TGTGCCAGCAGCTTCGACAGGGTAGGGGATACGCAGTATTTT CASSFDRVGDTQYF
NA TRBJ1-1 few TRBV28 TGTGCCAGCAGTCTCAGACAGCTTGAAGCTTTCTTT CASSLRQLEAFF
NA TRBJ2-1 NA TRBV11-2 TGTGCCAGCAGCCATCCGGTGGGATGGGTCTACAATGAGCAGTTCTTC CASSHPVGWVYNEQFF
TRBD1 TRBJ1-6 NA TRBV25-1 TGTGCCAGTAGCAGGGGAGAGGGGGCGCAGAATAATTCACCCCTCCACTTT CASSRGEGAQNNSPLHF
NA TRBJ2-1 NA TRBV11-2 TGTGCCAGCAGCGATGAAACAGCAGCGGGCAATGAGCAGTTCTTC CASSDETAAGNEQFF
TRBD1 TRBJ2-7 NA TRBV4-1 TGCGCCAGCAGCCCACTCACAGGGGCCTCCTACGAGCAGTACTTC CASSPLTGASYEQYF
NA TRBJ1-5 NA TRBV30 TGTGCCTGGAGTGGTGGGCAGGGTCCCGTTAGCAATCAGCCCCAGCATTTT CAWSGGQGPVSNQPQHF
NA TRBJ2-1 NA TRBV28 TGTGCCAGCAGTTTTGAAGTGCGGAAGGGATTGTGGTACAATGAGCAGTTCTTC CASSFEVRKGLWYNEQFF
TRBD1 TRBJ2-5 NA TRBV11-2 TGTGCCAGCAGCTTACCACAGGGGGAGACCCAGTACTTC CASSLPQGETQYF
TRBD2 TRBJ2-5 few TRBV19 TGTGCCAGTAGTATCCAACCCCTCGGGACTAGCACTACGACCCAGTACTTC CASSIQPLGTSTTTQYF
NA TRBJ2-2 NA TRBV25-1 TGTGCCAGCAGTCTGCCAGGGGCGAACACCGGGGAGCTGTTTTTT CASSLPGANTGELFF
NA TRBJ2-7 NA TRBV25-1 TGTGCCAGCAGTGAATATCTTGGGCGATCGAAGTCGGACGAGCAGTACTTC CASSEYLGRSKSDEQYF
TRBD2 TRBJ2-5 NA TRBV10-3 TGTGCCATCAGTGACCCGGGGGGAGAGACCCAGTACTTC CAISDPGGETQYF
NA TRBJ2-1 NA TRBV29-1 TGCAGCGGCGTTGCCGGGAGTCAGCACAATGAGCAGTTCTTC CSGVAGSQHNEQFF
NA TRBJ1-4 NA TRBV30 TGTGCCTGGAGTGTGGGGGAGAATGAAAAACTGTTTTTT CAWSVGENEKLFF